This TCR beta chain was retrieved from a study of blood T cell repertoires in COVID-19. About the study: Sites in the United States, Italy and Spain provided acute and convalescent COVID-19 samples. Nucleic acid was either cDNA or gDNA, and it came from T cells, B-cell-depleted T cells, or PBMCs.

Authors' data handling: Amplified reference gene primers provided the basis for estimating nucleated cell counts. Clones were sequenced by immunoSEQ multiplex PCR, and TCRdb holds only the in-frame ones, with some missing. That table supplies the V and J calls and clone size; D and trimming were determined from the DNA. The table lists approximately 110,000 clones, roughly 82% of them singletons. CDR1 is MNHEY, CDR2 SVGAGI, per germline. V was clipped by 6 bases and J by 3 bases, with 9 bases between them. The CDR3 has 14 amino acids. J is TRBJ1-6 and V is TRBV6-5; D is unclear. Sequencing used peripheral blood. The TCR originated in a woman aged 35 to 49 with acute or convalescent COVID-19. The CDR3 is CASSPVLYNSPLHF. The CDR3 DNA reads TGTGCCAGCAGCCCGGTACTCTATAATTCACCCCTCCACTTT.